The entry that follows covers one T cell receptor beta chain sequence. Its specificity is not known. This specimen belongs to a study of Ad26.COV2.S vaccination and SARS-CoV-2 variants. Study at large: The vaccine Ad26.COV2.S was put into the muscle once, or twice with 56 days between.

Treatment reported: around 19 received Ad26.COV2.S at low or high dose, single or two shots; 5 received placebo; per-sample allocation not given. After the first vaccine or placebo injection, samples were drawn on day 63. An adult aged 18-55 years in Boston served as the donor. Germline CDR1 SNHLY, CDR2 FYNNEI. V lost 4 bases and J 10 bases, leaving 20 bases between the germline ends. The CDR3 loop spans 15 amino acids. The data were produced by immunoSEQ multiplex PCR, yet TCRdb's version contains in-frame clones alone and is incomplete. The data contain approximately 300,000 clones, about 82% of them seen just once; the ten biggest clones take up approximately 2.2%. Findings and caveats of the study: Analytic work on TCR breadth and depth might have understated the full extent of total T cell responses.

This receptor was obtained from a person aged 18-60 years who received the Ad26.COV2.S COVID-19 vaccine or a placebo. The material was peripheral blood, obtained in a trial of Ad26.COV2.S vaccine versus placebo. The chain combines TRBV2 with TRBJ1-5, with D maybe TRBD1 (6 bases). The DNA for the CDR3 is TGTGCCAGCAGTGGAACTAGTACAGGGATCTTACCCCAGCATTTT. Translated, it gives CASSGTSTGILPQHF.